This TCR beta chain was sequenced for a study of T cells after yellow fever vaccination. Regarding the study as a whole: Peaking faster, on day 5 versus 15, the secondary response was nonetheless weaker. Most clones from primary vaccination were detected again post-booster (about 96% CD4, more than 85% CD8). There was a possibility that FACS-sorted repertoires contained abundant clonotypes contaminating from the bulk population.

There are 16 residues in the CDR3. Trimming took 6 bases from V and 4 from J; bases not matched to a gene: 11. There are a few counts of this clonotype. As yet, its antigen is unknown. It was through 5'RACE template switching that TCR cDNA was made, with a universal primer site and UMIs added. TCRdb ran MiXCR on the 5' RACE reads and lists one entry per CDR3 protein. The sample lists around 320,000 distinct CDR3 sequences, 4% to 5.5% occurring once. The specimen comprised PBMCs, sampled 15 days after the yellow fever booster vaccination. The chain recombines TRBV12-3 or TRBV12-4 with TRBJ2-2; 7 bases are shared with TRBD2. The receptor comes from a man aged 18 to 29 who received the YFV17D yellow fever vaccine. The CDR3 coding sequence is TGTGCCAGCAGCCCCACCCGGGGGGATGGCACCGGGGAGCTGTTTTTT. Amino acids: CASSPTRGDGTGELFF.